This T cell receptor beta chain appears in the sequencing data of a study of PD-L1 blockade in urothelial cancer. Study information: Male sex and bladder-origin urothelial cancer were recorded for about 85% of the roughly 30 patients. Blood analysis was done at 3 weeks (second dose) and 6 weeks after treatment began.

The time point was: pretreatment peripheral blood. Patients had locally advanced or metastatic urothelial carcinoma. PCRs each included synthetic TCR analog templates spiked in. Sequencing used immunoSEQ multiplex PCR; TCRdb keeps in-frame clones, though not all of them. The table shows tens of thousands of clones, with 84% occurring only once. Trimming stripped 5 bases from V and 1 base from J, with 14 bases between. The germline V gene has CDR1 SGHAT and CDR2 FQNNGV. The CDR3 totals 15 residues. Sequencing was performed on PBMCs, taken around atezolizumab (anti-PD-L1) treatment. The chain couples TRBV11-2 to TRBJ1-1; D perhaps matches TRBD1 (6 bases). This sequence originates from a woman aged 70-85 years with urothelial cancer. CDR3 residues: CASSPRGATNTEAFF. CDR3 bases: TGTGCCAGCAGCCCCCGGGGGGCCACGAACACTGAAGCTTTCTTT.